This TCR beta chain emerged from a study of cytomegalovirus exposure and HLA in healthy donors. Study findings and constraints: Later on, a genetic analysis was performed. It linked a missense variant in DCLRE1C with V- and J-gene trimming of TCR beta. Overall, roughly 170 TCR beta chains were annotated as cytomegalovirus-associated. Among the sequence variants, a highly shared cluster was likely an artifact of sequencing.

In regard to this clone: Its antigen is unidentified.

The CDR3 runs 15 residues. CDR1 and CDR2 from the germline V gene are MNHEY and SVGAGI. The ends lost 7 bases at V and 4 bases at J; junction bases unmatched: 9. Vbeta (60) and Jbeta (13) primers were used in the PCR. The authors' processing: In a later analysis, the count reached approximately 80 million unique TCR beta chains, with about 11 million shared. Some clones are missing from TCRdb's copy, which holds only in-frame ones; the method was immunoSEQ multiplex PCR. V and J calls and clone size are copied from that table; D and trimming were computed from the DNA. Here the sample spans some 190,000 clones, roughly 82% being singletons.

The TCR originated in a man aged 40-55 years in good health and CMV-seronegative. The sample was PBMCs. V usage is TRBV6-5 and J usage is TRBJ2-2, with 7 positions matching TRBD1. CDR3: CASTQGQPGTGELFF. The CDR3 DNA reads as TGTGCCAGCACCCAGGGACAGCCGGGCACCGGGGAGCTGTTTTTT.